These 27 T cell receptor beta chains originate from one sample sequenced in a study of OX40 agonist ivuxolimab in advanced cancers. Profiled with immunoSEQ multiplex PCR; TCRdb holds only in-frame clones, not every one. The table lists about 63,000 clones, about 90% of them singletons, with about 4.4% in the top ten. Sample: CD4+ or CD8+ T cells sorted from blood, taken in a trial of the OX40 agonist ivuxolimab. Source of these receptors: an adult with an advanced solid tumor such as melanoma, head and neck, liver or kidney cancer.

This chain connects TRBV7-9 to TRBJ1-1, with TRBD1 matching over 7 bases. The CDR3 runs to 17 residues. The junction had 7 bases not matched to a gene; V was cut back by 0 bases and J by 0 bases. Germline assignment: CDR1 SEHNR and CDR2 FQNEAQ (reference sequence). The CDR3 reads CASSLATGPSMNTEAFF. The CDR3 coding sequence is TGTGCCAGCAGCTTAGCGACAGGGCCCTCAATGAACACTGAAGCTTTCTTT. The full variable domain, in which reference TRBV7-9 and TRBJ1-1 provide the parts outside the CDR3, is DTGVSQNPRHKITKRGQNVTFRCDPISEHNRLYWYRQTLGQGPEFLTYFQNEAQLEKSRLLSDRFSAERPKGSFSTLEIQRTEQGDSAMYLCASSLATGPSMNTEAFFGQGTRLTVV.

This clone was observed once. The chain has TRBV5-1 and TRBJ1-4; D gene unclear. CDR3 length: 14 residues. Trimming left V 4 bases short and J 0 bases short, with 7 bases between. Looked up from germline, CDR1 is SGHRS and CDR2 is YFSETQ. CDR3 protein: CASSTTATNEKLFF. CDR3 DNA sequence: TGCGCCAGCAGCACAACTGCAACTAATGAAAAACTGTTTTTT.

This clone was recorded once. Mismatch with germline at one junction end may stem from a read error. The rearrangement links TRBV28 to TRBJ2-3, with 10 nucleotides matching TRBD2. The CDR3 spans 16 residues. Germline V gives CDR1 MDHEN, CDR2 SYDVKM. The CDR3 here is CASSPYWVLKREGFDF. CDR3 DNA: TGTGCCAGCAGCCCCTATTGGGTCCTAAAGCGGGAGGGCTTCGATTTT.

The J gene is TRBJ1-4, the V gene TRBV28; 9 bases are shared with TRBD1. The ends lost 7 bases at V and 1 base at J; junction bases unmatched: 7. Germline V gene sequence: CDR1 MDHEN, CDR2 SYDVKM. The CDR3 spans 16 residues. CDR3 nucleotide sequence: TGTGCCAGCACCGGACAGGGGAGGCTAACTAATGAAAAACTGTTTTTT. Its protein product is CASTGQGRLTNEKLFF.

The rearrangement joins TRBV27 to TRBJ2-1; TRBD2 aligns across 9 bases. V shed 2 bases, J shed 2 bases, and the junction held 1 base outside the gene matches. Germline V gives CDR1 MNHEY, CDR2 SMNVEV (reference sequence). The length of the CDR3 is 15 residues. DNA of the CDR3: TGTGCCAGCAGTTTAGCGGGGGGGGCCTACAATGAGCAGTTCTTC. Its translation: CASSLAGGAYNEQFF.

The gene calls are TRBV5-6 and TRBJ2-7, with D unresolved. CDR1 and CDR2 (germline): SGHDT, YYEEEE. V gave up 2 bases and J gave up 0 bases, with 9 bases separating them. The CDR3 is 14 residues long. The CDR3 DNA sequence: TGTGCCAGCAGCTTTCGTGGGCTCTCCTACGAGCAGTACTTC. This gives the protein CASSFRGLSYEQYF.

About this clone itself: Other DNA variants within this sample encode the same CDR3. The chain links TRBV9 to TRBJ1-1; no firm D call. This CDR3 is built from 13 residues. Germline V lookup: CDR1 SGDLS, CDR2 YYNGEE. Trimming took off 0 bases at V and 4 bases at J, with 7 bases between the two ends. CDR3 residues: CASSVGGSTEAFF. Here the CDR3 DNA reads TGTGCCAGCAGCGTAGGTGGGAGCACTGAAGCTTTCTTT.

The J gene is TRBJ2-7, the V gene TRBV5-4, with D hard to call. Germline CDR1 is SGHNT and CDR2 is YYREEE (reference sequence). Trimming left V 2 bases short and J 4 bases short, with 1 base between. This CDR3 has 10 residues. CDR3 coding DNA: TGTGCCAGCAGCTTTTACGAGCAGTACGTC. This gives the protein CASSFYEQYV.

The J gene is TRBJ2-7, the V gene TRBV28; D unclear. The ends were cut back, 7 bases at V and 0 bases at J, with 16 bases in the middle. The CDR3 spans 15 residues. Looked up from germline, CDR1 is MDHEN and CDR2 is SYDVKM. CDR3: CASTPFTASSYEQYF. In nucleotides, the CDR3 is TGTGCCAGCACCCCGTTTACAGCTAGCTCCTACGAGCAGTACTTC.

This clone appeared a single time. The genes are TRBV19 and TRBJ2-3; D remains unclear. Trimming left V 3 bases short and J 3 bases short, with 10 bases between. The CDR3 covers 14 residues. Germline CDR1 reads LNHDA; CDR2 reads SQIVND (reference sequence). This chain's CDR3 is CASSMGLGTDTQYF. In nucleotides, the CDR3 is TGTGCCAGTAGTATGGGCCTGGGGACAGATACGCAGTATTTT.

Worth noting for this clone: The same CDR3 can be traced to other DNA sequences in this sample. The gene calls are TRBV27 and TRBJ1-1; TRBD1 is a possible D gene (6 bases). V was pared by 5 bases and J by 1 base, with 11 bases between. CDR3 length equals 14 residues. Germline V gene data show CDR1 as MNHEY and CDR2 as SMNVEV (reference sequence). Here the CDR3 DNA reads TGTGCCAGCAGTCCCGGGACACCGAACACTGAAGCTTTCTTT. This gives the protein CASSPGTPNTEAFF.

The chain employs TRBV9 and TRBJ2-3; 11 positions agree with TRBD2. CDR1 and CDR2 (germline): SGDLS, YYNGEE. CDR3 length: 15 amino acids. V lost 3 bases and J lost 0; bases outside the gene matches: 0. The DNA of the CDR3 is TGTGCCAGCAGCGGGACTAGCGGGAGCACAGATACGCAGTATTTT. Protein: CASSGTSGSTDTQYF.

V is TRBV7-9 and J is TRBJ1-1; TRBD1 agrees at 9 bases. V dropped 4 bases and J dropped 5; count of bases not matched to a gene: 11. Per the germline V gene, CDR1 is SEHNR and CDR2 is FQNEAQ (reference sequence). This CDR3 spans 16 amino acids. CDR3: CASSYPQQGTGTEAFF. DNA of the CDR3: TGTGCCAGCAGCTACCCGCAACAGGGGACAGGGACTGAAGCTTTCTTT.

The rearrangement links TRBV6-5 to TRBJ2-2; D uncertain. V was clipped by 6 bases and J by 8 bases, with 16 bases between them. Germline CDR1 reads MNHEY; CDR2 reads SVGAGI. CDR3 size: 14 residues. As DNA, the CDR3 is TGTGCCAGCAGCCAAACAACCCCCACAGGGGAGCTGTTTTTT. It codes for CASSQTTPTGELFF.

The genes are TRBV10-3 and TRBJ2-2; tentative D call: TRBD2 (6 bases). This CDR3 contains 17 residues. V was clipped by 0 bases and J by 4 bases, with 15 bases between them. Germline loops: CDR1 ENHRY, CDR2 SYGVKD. CDR3 sequence (DNA): TGTGCCATCAGTGAGTCCGCGGGACGGGTTCTCACCGGGGAGCTGTTTTTT. It translates to CAISESAGRVLTGELFF.

This clone was found once. V usage is TRBV4-1 and J usage is TRBJ2-1; 12 nucleotides agree with TRBD1. The CDR3 has 16 residues. Germline trimming cut 0 bases from V and 8 bases from J; bases unmatched to any gene: 5. Germline assignment: CDR1 MGHRA and CDR2 YSYEKL. CDR3 DNA sequence: TGCGCCAGCAGCCAAGAGAGTGGGACAGGGGGCTATGAGCAGTTCTTC. Translated: CASSQESGTGGYEQFF.

DNA of the CDR3: TGTGCCAGCAGCCCGGGACAGGGGATCCATGGCTACACCTTC. It encodes CASSPGQGIHGYTF. The rearrangement links TRBV4-2 to TRBJ1-2; 10 bases are a match to TRBD1. The CDR3 runs to 14 residues. With V trimmed by 4 bases and J by 6 bases, 5 bases remained unmatched. The germline V gene has CDR1 LGHNA and CDR2 YNFKEQ.

The V and J genes are TRBV20-1 and TRBJ2-1, with unresolved D. The CDR3 totals 11 residues. The V end lost 5 bases, the J end lost 8 bases, and 10 bases lay between the germline ends. Looked up from germline, CDR1 is DFQATT and CDR2 is SNEGSKA (reference sequence). This CDR3 is CSARVVDEQFF. CDR3 in DNA: TGCAGTGCTCGAGTAGTCGATGAGCAGTTCTTC.

The CDR3, as DNA: TGTGCCACCAGCGGCACTCTTCGCTGGAGTTATGGAAACACCATATATTTT. Protein product: CATSGTLRWSYGNTIYF. The rearrangement uses TRBV15 and TRBJ1-3; D gene uncertain. Trimming removed 5 bases from V and 3 bases from J, with 20 bases in between. Germline V gene lookup returns CDR1 LNHNV and CDR2 YYDKDF (reference sequence). The length of the CDR3 is 17 residues.

This chain uses TRBV18 with TRBJ1-1, with D unresolved. The ends were cut back, 3 bases at V and 0 bases at J, with 11 bases in the middle. CDR1 KGHSH and CDR2 LQKENI come from the germline V gene. This CDR3 is built from 15 residues. This chain's CDR3 is CASSPDTGLNTEAFF. For the CDR3, the DNA is TGTGCCAGCTCACCCGATACGGGTCTGAACACTGAAGCTTTCTTT.

The gene calls are TRBV6-5 and TRBJ1-1; D is unclear. V gave up 6 bases and J gave up 5 bases, with 10 bases separating them. The CDR3 has 12 residues. The V gene's germline CDR1 is MNHEY and CDR2 SVGAGI. The CDR3 DNA is TGTGCCAGCAGCTCCGGTGATACTGAAGCTTTCTTT. It specifies CASSSGDTEAFF.

The chain employs TRBV7-8 and TRBJ2-5; 10 bases agree with TRBD2. The CDR3 loop spans 16 amino acids. Unmatched junction bases numbered 6, after V lost 3 bases and J lost 2 bases. CDR1 and CDR2 from the germline V gene are SGHVS and FQNEAQ. CDR3 loop: CASSFFLAGVQETQYF. The CDR3 coding sequence is TGTGCCAGCAGCTTCTTTCTAGCGGGAGTTCAAGAGACCCAGTACTTC.

The chain joins TRBV30 to TRBJ2-1; TRBD1 agrees at 8 bases. CDR1 is GTSNPN and CDR2 is SVGIG in the germline V gene (reference sequence). The V gene end was trimmed by 2 bases and the J gene end by 3 bases; junction bases not matched to a gene: 6. This CDR3 spans 15 amino acids. The CDR3, as DNA: TGTGCCTGGAGTATAGGGACAGGATACTACAATGAGCAGTTCTTC. Translating it yields CAWSIGTGYYNEQFF. The full variable domain, in which reference TRBV30 and TRBJ2-1 provide the parts outside the CDR3, is SQTIHQWPATLVQPVGSPLSLECTVEGTSNPNLYWYRQAAGRGLQLLFYSVGIGQISSEVPQNLSASRPQDRQFILSSKKLLLSDSGFYLCAWSIGTGYYNEQFFGPGTRLTVL.

This CDR3 reads CASSEGRGAMSEQYV. CDR3 nucleotide sequence: TGTGCCAGCAGTGAAGGTAGGGGGGCAATGAGCGAGCAGTACGTC. This chain joins TRBV2 and TRBJ2-7, with D perhaps TRBD1 or TRBD2 (6 bases each). Trimming took 1 base from V and 6 from J, leaving 16 bases between them. CDR3 length: 15 residues. In germline, CDR1 is SNHLY, CDR2 FYNNEI.

This chain connects TRBV23-1 to TRBJ2-5; weak D call: TRBD1 (6 bases). TRBV23-1 is an ORF; its function is uncertain. Trimming removed 0 bases at V and 1 base at J, with 15 bases between. The CDR3 covers 17 residues. The CDR3: CASSQSATGVSQETQYF. The CDR3 nucleotides read TGCGCCAGCAGTCAATCAGCGACAGGAGTGAGCCAAGAGACCCAGTACTTC.

The rearrangement links TRBV6-5 to TRBJ2-2; TRBD2 is a possible D gene (5 bases). V gave up 4 bases and J gave up 4 bases, with 13 bases separating them. Germline lookup yields CDR1 MNHEY and CDR2 SVGAGI. The CDR3 is 15 amino acids. The CDR3 DNA is TGTGCCAGCAGTTTGACTCTAGCATTCACCGGGGAGCTGTTTTTT. This translates into CASSLTLAFTGELFF.

CDR3 sequence: CASSSTILAGDSPNEQFF. As DNA, the CDR3 is TGTGCCAGCAGCTCTACCATCCTAGCGGGAGACTCTCCCAATGAGCAGTTCTTC. The chain links TRBV7-9 to TRBJ2-1; 10 nucleotides match TRBD2. The CDR3 has 18 residues. From germline, CDR1 is SEHNR and CDR2 FQNEAQ (reference sequence). The junction had 15 bases not matched to a gene; V was cut back by 4 bases and J by 6 bases.